This T cell receptor beta chain comes out of a study of T cell responses to AZD1222 COVID-19 vaccine. CDR1 is SGDLS and CDR2 is YYNGEE in the germline V gene. The V end lost 4 bases, the J end lost 0 bases, and 14 bases lay between the germline ends. The CDR3 has 16 residues. Whole-study results and caveats: White British donors predominated, females outnumbered males, and clonal diversity was possibly underestimated.

Comments on this clone: Its antigen is still unknown.

Profiling relied on immunoSEQ multiplex PCR, and the TCRdb table lists in-frame clones only, not all of them. This table has 75,000 to 100,000 clones, 70% to 90% appearing once. The clonotype comes from an adult in good health. V and J are TRBV9 and TRBJ1-3, with D maybe TRBD1 (5 bases). Material: peripheral blood, obtained on day 0 of AZD1222 vaccination. For the CDR3, the DNA is TGTGCCAGCAGCCCAGAAGACAGCAGCTCTGGAAACACCATATATTTT. Translated: CASSPEDSSSGNTIYF.